This T cell receptor beta chain originates from a study of cytomegalovirus exposure and HLA in healthy donors. For this clone: Antigen unknown.

General observations from the study: For cytomegalovirus status, the classifier reportedly gave diagnoses with high specificity and sensitivity. Later analysis found that TCR beta chains associated with HLA were more clonally expanded than other, equally common chains. Associated with cytomegalovirus, according to the listing, were 164 TCR beta chains.

With 60 Vbeta and 13 Jbeta primers, the PCR was carried out. Only in-frame clones appear in the TCRdb table, and some are missing; sequencing was by immunoSEQ multiplex PCR. The sample yields some 140,000 clones, less than 80% seen once. The CDR3 is made up of 19 amino acids. This receptor was taken from a man aged 25 to 40 in good health and CMV-seronegative. Sequencing was performed on PBMCs. V and J are TRBV21-1 and TRBJ2-3; the D segment call TRBD2 is taken from the table without a DNA check. TRBV21-1 is a known pseudogene. The CDR3 here is CAGRPYPGTSGPSTDTQYF. The CDR3 DNA is TGTGCCGGTAGGCCCTATCCCGGGACTAGCGGCCCTAGCACAGATACGCAGTATTTT.